Following are 24 T cell receptor beta chains from one sample sequenced in a study of monozygotic twins with inflammatory bowel disease. TCRdb reprocessed the 5' RACE reads and keeps a single row for each CDR3 protein, giving no DNA. The specimen's table records 400,000 or so distinct CDR3 sequences. The sample was blood. The origin of the receptors is a human donor with ulcerative colitis or Crohn's disease, or a healthy co-twin of an affected twin (not recorded which).

The chain couples TRBV19 to TRBJ1-1; lacking DNA, the TRBD1 call made by TCRdb goes unchecked. The CDR3 is 16 residues long. CDR1 and CDR2 from the germline V gene are LNHDA and SQIVND (reference sequence). Here the CDR3 reads CATFGGRGLGNTEAFF.

V is TRBV5-8 and J is TRBJ1-5; TCRdb's D gene call, TRBD1, goes unchecked for lack of DNA. The CDR3 runs 15 residues. The germline V gene encodes CDR1 SGHTS and CDR2 YDEGEE. This CDR3 reads CASSFTGRWDQPQHF.

The J gene is TRBJ2-7, the V gene TRBV20-1; TCRdb's assignment of TRBD1 cannot be checked, as there is no DNA. CDR3 length: 13 amino acids. From germline, CDR1 is DFQATT and CDR2 SNEGSKA (reference sequence). CDR3 amino acids: CSPTGGGSYEQYF.

V and J are TRBV29-1 and TRBJ2-7. This CDR3 is 12 amino acids long. From germline, CDR1 is SQVTM and CDR2 ANQGSEA. CDR3 amino acids: CSVEAGSYEQYF.

The chain links TRBV5-5 to TRBJ1-5. Germline-derived CDR1 and CDR2 are SGHKS and YYEKEE (reference sequence). The CDR3 contains 15 residues. The CDR3 loop is CASSLALLEHQPQHF.

V usage is TRBV28 and J usage is TRBJ2-7; checking the TCRdb D call of TRBD1 is not possible without DNA. CDR1 MDHEN and CDR2 SYDVKM come from the germline V gene. The CDR3 contains 18 residues. The CDR3 region is CASHSYHSGTRGLYEQYF.

This rearrangement joins TRBV11-2 to TRBJ2-2; TCRdb proposes TRBD1, but this gene call is untestable without DNA. Germline assignment: CDR1 SGHAT and CDR2 FQNNGV. This CDR3 has 13 residues. CDR3 sequence: CASSTDRDRELFF.

The CDR3: CASSSPQDRGRYEQYF. J is TRBJ2-7 and V is TRBV28; without DNA, the TCRdb call of TRBD1 cannot be checked. CDR3 length: 16 amino acids. Germline CDR1 MDHEN, CDR2 SYDVKM.

The V and J genes are TRBV18 and TRBJ1-6. CDR3 size: 15 residues. CDR1 is KGHSH and CDR2 is LQKENI in the germline V gene. The CDR3 loop is CASSPVGAYNSPLHF.

CDR3 region: CASSISGGVNTEAFF. The gene calls are TRBV27 and TRBJ1-1; TCRdb's D call of TRBD1 is untestable without DNA. CDR1 MNHEY and CDR2 SMNVEV come from the germline V gene (reference sequence). This CDR3 contains 15 residues.

The V gene is TRBV20-1, the J gene TRBJ2-7; TCRdb designates TRBD2, a call that cannot be tested without DNA. The CDR3 sequence is 14 residues long. The germline V gene has CDR1 DFQATT and CDR2 SNEGSKA (reference sequence). This chain's CDR3 is CSAHLAGVSYEQYF.

CDR3 loop: CASSLGGVNTEAFF. The genes are TRBV5-1 and TRBJ1-1; TCRdb selects TRBD1, and the lack of DNA leaves this call unchecked. The CDR3 totals 14 residues. Germline values: CDR1 SGHRS, CDR2 YFSETQ. Full variable domain (remainder filled in from reference TRBV5-1 and TRBJ1-1): KAGVTQTPRYLIKTRGQQVTLSCSPISGHRSVSWYQQTPGQGLQFLFEYFSETQRNKGNFPGRFSGRQFSNSRSEMNVSTLELGDSALYLCASSLGGVNTEAFFGQGTRLTVV.

The chain couples TRBV19 to TRBJ1-4. The germline V gene encodes CDR1 LNHDA and CDR2 SQIVND (reference sequence). The CDR3 loop spans 16 amino acids. The CDR3: CASSIDGEELREKLFF.

The chain employs TRBV5-1 and TRBJ2-5; the D call from TCRdb, TRBD1, cannot be confirmed without DNA. The CDR3 spans 14 residues. CDR1 SGHRS and CDR2 YFSETQ come from the germline V gene. The CDR3 sequence is CASSLVAGKETQYF.

The chain has TRBV11-2 and TRBJ1-6; the D call from TCRdb, TRBD1, cannot be confirmed without DNA. Germline V gene data show CDR1 as SGHAT and CDR2 as FQNNGV. This CDR3 is built from 17 residues. CDR3 protein: CASSLAPPGRNNSPLHF.

The chain couples TRBV7-8 to TRBJ2-2. Germline CDR1 and CDR2: SGHVS and FQNEAQ. The CDR3 loop spans 14 amino acids. CDR3 sequence reads: CASSWGVNTGELFF.

This sequence joins TRBV10-3 and TRBJ2-5; TCRdb lists TRBD1, though no DNA is available to test this call. The CDR3 is 15 residues long. The germline CDR1 and CDR2 sequences are ENHRY and SYGVKD. The CDR3 sequence: CAISVSRDSQETQYF.

J is TRBJ2-2 and V is TRBV6-6; TCRdb lists TRBD2, though no DNA is available to test this call. CDR3 length: 14 amino acids. The germline V gene has CDR1 MNHNY and CDR2 SVGAGI (reference sequence). CDR3 residues: CASKGGGDTGELFF.

The chain carries TRBV11-2 and TRBJ1-2; absent DNA, TCRdb's TRBD1 call cannot be checked. This CDR3 comprises 14 residues. Germline V gene lookup returns CDR1 SGHAT and CDR2 FQNNGV. CDR3 region: CASSLEGADYGYTF. The variable domain in full, with the rest retrieved from reference TRBV11-2 and TRBJ1-2, is EAGVAQSPRYKIIEKRQSVAFWCNPISGHATLYWYQQILGQGPKLLIQFQNNGVVDDSQLPKDRFSAERLKGVDSTLKIQPAKLEDSAVYLCASSLEGADYGYTFGSGTRLTVV.

V and J are TRBV7-2 and TRBJ2-7. From germline, CDR1 is SGHTA and CDR2 FQGNSA. The CDR3 has 14 amino acids. The CDR3: CASSPQPGAHEQYF. Variable domain in full (rest from reference TRBV7-2 and TRBJ2-7): GAGVSQSPSNKVTEKGKDVELRCDPISGHTALYWYRQSLGQGLEFLIYFQGNSAPDKSGLPSDRFSAERTGGSVSTLTIQRTQQEDSAVYLCASSPQPGAHEQYFGPGTRLTVT.

This chain connects TRBV30 to TRBJ1-2; TCRdb indicates TRBD1, and absent DNA this call remains unverified. Germline V gene data show CDR1 as GTSNPN and CDR2 as SVGIG (reference sequence). The CDR3 spans 15 residues. The CDR3 sequence is CAWSGTEPNNYGYTF.

This chain uses TRBV5-1 with TRBJ2-7; TCRdb's D call of TRBD2 is untestable without DNA. This CDR3 has 15 amino acids. In germline, CDR1 is SGHRS, CDR2 YFSETQ. The CDR3 sequence is CASSLGLAEFYEQYF.

The chain joins TRBV6-1 to TRBJ2-7. Germline loops: CDR1 MNHNS, CDR2 SASEGT. The CDR3 runs to 14 residues. CDR3 protein: CASRETLSSYEQYF.

The chain has TRBV20-1 and TRBJ2-1; the D gene TCRdb calls, TRBD2, cannot be checked with no DNA. This CDR3 is built from 15 residues. CDR1 and CDR2 from the germline V gene are DFQATT and SNEGSKA (reference sequence). This chain's CDR3 is CSASNAGGPYNEQFF.